A selection of T cell receptor beta chains follows, all from one sample in a study of T cells in Graves' hyperthyroidism and ophthalmopathy. TCRdb re-analysed the multiplex PCR reads in MiXCR, keeping a single row per CDR3 protein. This sample carries roughly 550,000 distinct CDR3 sequences, about 16% of them seen once, and the ten largest clones take about 29%. The sample taken for sequencing was blood. All receptors derive from a woman in her twenties or thirties with Graves' ophthalmopathy. The CDR3 runs from the conserved cysteine through the conserved F or W. The D gene is left open where the match is weak. Size values are once, few and many counts, or a class for expanded clones, and some rows have none.

j_call,d_call,clone_size,v_call,cdr3_nt,cdr3_aa
TRBJ1-1,-,many,TRBV3-2,TGTGCCAGCAGCCAAGAATTGATAACTGAAGCTTTCTTT,CASSQELITEAFF
TRBJ1-5,TRBD1,few,TRBV27,TGTGCCAGCAGTTTAGAGGCAGGGGGTTTCTATCTTCAGCCCCAGCATTTT,CASSLEAGGFYLQPQHF
TRBJ1-3,-,many,TRBV3-1,TGTGCCAGCAGCCAAGAAGGGTTAAGCAGGACGGGAAACACCATATATTTT,CASSQEGLSRTGNTIYF
TRBJ2-5,-,many,TRBV3-1,TGTGCCAGCAGCCCGGAAGTTGGGTTGTCGGGAGTGGAGACCCAGTACTTC,CASSPEVGLSGVETQYF
TRBJ2-1,-,-,TRBV12-3/TRBV12-4,TGTGCCAGCAGAAGTAGAGGGGACAATGAGCAGTTCTTC,CASRSRGDNEQFF
TRBJ2-1,TRBD2,-,TRBV10-3,TGTGCCATCAAGCGGACTAGCTCCTACAATGAGCAGTTCTTC,CAIKRTSSYNEQFF
TRBJ2-1,TRBD1,many,TRBV18,TGTGCCAGCTCACGGGACAGGGGGCGACACAATGAGCAGTTCTTC,CASSRDRGRHNEQFF
TRBJ2-1,TRBD2,-,TRBV2,TGTGCCAGCAGTCGGACTAGCGGGGCCTCCTCCTGCAATGAGCAGTTCTTC,CASSRTSGASSCNEQFF
TRBJ2-7,-,many,TRBV6-1,TGTGCCAGCATCCCAGAATTCTCCTACGAGCAGTACTTC,CASIPEFSYEQYF
TRBJ1-3,-,-,TRBV10-1,TGCGCCAGCACGACGGGCATAAACTCTGGAAACACCATATATTTT,CASTTGINSGNTIYF
TRBJ2-7,TRBD1,few,TRBV29-1,TGCAGCGTTAAAGACAGGGGGCGGCTCTACGAGCAGTACTTC,CSVKDRGRLYEQYF
TRBJ2-1,-,many,TRBV7-2,TGTGCCAGCGGCAAAAGGTTGGGTGTGAATGAGCAGTTCTTC,CASGKRLGVNEQFF
TRBJ1-2,-,many,TRBV11-1,TGTGCCAGCAGCCCAGTAGGCGACCGACTCTACTATGGCTACACCTTC,CASSPVGDRLYYGYTF
TRBJ1-5,TRBD1,few,TRBV24-1,TGTGCCACCAGTGATCCGGGACAGGAGGGCGGCAATCAGCCCCAGCATTTT,CATSDPGQEGGNQPQHF
TRBJ2-7,TRBD1,many,TRBV28,TGTGCCAGCAGGCGGTGGGGCAGGGGGCTTTTGGGCGAGCAGTACTTC,CASRRWGRGLLGEQYF
TRBJ1-5,-,few,TRBV7-2,TGTGCCAGCAGCGCAGACTTCAATCAGCCCCAGCATTTT,CASSADFNQPQHF
TRBJ1-4,-,many,TRBV20-1,TGCAGTGCTCGACAGCCAACTAATGAAAAACTGTTTTTT,CSARQPTNEKLFF
TRBJ2-7,-,many,TRBV5-1,TGCGCCAGCAGCCGGCACGGGGGCGAATACGAGCAGTACTTC,CASSRHGGEYEQYF
TRBJ2-2,-,many,TRBV28,TGTGCCAGCAGCGTTGTGCGATCCACCGGGGAGCTGTTTTTT,CASSVVRSTGELFF
TRBJ2-1,TRBD2,few,TRBV11-2,TGTGCCAGCAGCTTAGAGGCTAGCGGATACAATGAGCAGTTCTTC,CASSLEASGYNEQFF
TRBJ2-5,TRBD1,many,TRBV9,TGTGCCAGCAGCAGGGGACAGATACCCTACCAAGAGACCCAGTACTTC,CASSRGQIPYQETQYF
TRBJ2-5,-,few,TRBV12-5,TGTGCTAGTGGTTTGCAGGGTATGGAGACCCAGTACTTC,CASGLQGMETQYF
TRBJ2-5,TRBD2,many,TRBV28,TGTGCCAGCAGTTTATCCCATAGGGGAGGGCAGGAGACCCAGTACTTC,CASSLSHRGGQETQYF
TRBJ1-1,-,few,TRBV12-3/TRBV12-4,TGTGCCAGCAGTTTACAGGGGTCTCTGAACACTGAAGCTTTCTTT,CASSLQGSLNTEAFF
TRBJ2-3,-,many,TRBV12-3/TRBV12-4,TGTGCCAGCAGTCATGTGGCAGGGGTCGCAGATACGCAGTATTTT,CASSHVAGVADTQYF
TRBJ1-5,-,-,TRBV20-1,TGCAGTGCCAGGGCCGTAGGGGGGGCCAATCAGCCCCAGCATTTT,CSARAVGGANQPQHF
TRBJ1-1,-,many,TRBV6-1,TGTGCCAGCAGTTATTCCCCGCAGGCGACTGAAGCTTTCTTT,CASSYSPQATEAFF
TRBJ2-3,TRBD1,-,TRBV28,TGTGCCAGCAGTCCATTCGGGACAGGGGAATCTGATACGCAGTATTTT,CASSPFGTGESDTQYF
TRBJ2-1,TRBD2,few,TRBV19,TGTGCCAGTAGTATAAGGGGACTAGCGGGAACCTACAATGAGCAGTTCTTC,CASSIRGLAGTYNEQFF
TRBJ2-5,-,few,TRBV29-1,TGCAGCGCCAAATCCACGGAGACCCAGTACTTC,CSAKSTETQYF
TRBJ2-1,TRBD2,-,TRBV10-3,TGTGCCATCAGGACCGGGACTAGCGGGAGTCGGGATGAGCAGTTCTTC,CAIRTGTSGSRDEQFF
TRBJ2-7,TRBD1,few,TRBV14,TGTGCCAGCAGCCAACAGACAGGGGCGTTTTACGAGCAGTACTTC,CASSQQTGAFYEQYF
TRBJ1-4,-,few,TRBV12-3/TRBV12-4,TGTGCCAGCAAACCCCGGGCAGGGTGGGAAAAACTGTTTTTT,CASKPRAGWEKLFF
TRBJ2-7,-,few,TRBV2,TGTGCCAGCGAGCTAACGGGGTACTACGAGCAGTACTTC,CASELTGYYEQYF
TRBJ2-5,TRBD1,many,TRBV7-9,TGTGCCAGCAGCTTAGGGACAGGGGATCAAGAGACCCAGTACTTC,CASSLGTGDQETQYF
TRBJ2-1,-,many,TRBV18,TGTGCCAGCTCACCACCGAGCAAGTACAATGAGCAGTTCTTC,CASSPPSKYNEQFF
TRBJ2-1,TRBD2,many,TRBV20-1,TGCAGTGCTGGAGCGGGGGGCTCCTACAATGAGCAGTTCTTC,CSAGAGGSYNEQFF
TRBJ2-4,TRBD2,many,TRBV27,TGTGCCAGCAGTTCGACGTCGATAGCGGGAGCGGCAAACATTCAGTACTTC,CASSSTSIAGAANIQYF
TRBJ2-1,TRBD2,few,TRBV27,TGTGCCAGCACCCCTAGCGGGAGGGCCATTGAGCAGTTCTTC,CASTPSGRAIEQFF
TRBJ2-1,-,many,TRBV12-3/TRBV12-4,TGTGCCAGCAGTATCATCCCTGGAGCCAATGAGCAGTTCTTC,CASSIIPGANEQFF
TRBJ2-2,-,-,TRBV9,TGTGCCAGCAGCGCCAAGACTAGTGGCGCCGGGGAGCTGTTTTTT,CASSAKTSGAGELFF
TRBJ2-5,-,many,TRBV30,TGTGCCTGGAGTGTAGAGGGGCGCAAGTACTTC,CAWSVEGRKYF
TRBJ2-1,-,many,TRBV20-1,TGCAGTGCAGAAGTCCCGGGACAAGTCCATGAGCAGTTCTTC,CSAEVPGQVHEQFF
TRBJ2-1,-,many,TRBV28,TGTGCCAGCACCCTTTTCCTTGACGGAAGCTCCTACAATGAGCAGTTCTTC,CASTLFLDGSSYNEQFF
TRBJ2-2,TRBD2,-,TRBV20-1,TGCAGTGCTTCAGCGGGAGGCCGGGAGCTGTTTTTT,CSASAGGRELFF
TRBJ2-2,-,-,TRBV4-1,TGCGCCAGCAGCCAAAAGACAGTCACCGGGGAGCTGTTTTTT,CASSQKTVTGELFF
TRBJ1-1,-,-,TRBV12-3/TRBV12-4,TGTGCCAGCAGTTTAGCCGGCCCGGTGGCTGAAGCTTTCTTT,CASSLAGPVAEAFF
TRBJ2-3,-,many,TRBV15,TGTGCCACCAGCAATGTCGACGGAATCACAGATACGCAGTATTTT,CATSNVDGITDTQYF
TRBJ2-3,TRBD2,many,TRBV6-5,TGTGCCAGCAGTTACTCTAGACTAGCGGGAGTCGGGAGCACAGATACGCAGTATTTT,CASSYSRLAGVGSTDTQYF
TRBJ1-5,TRBD1,many,TRBV28,TGTGCCAGCAGACCTAGCGGACAGGGGAATAGGCCCCAGCATTTT,CASRPSGQGNRPQHF
TRBJ2-3,TRBD2,many,TRBV30,TGTGCCTTACGTAGCGGGAGTTTGACGGATACGCAGTATTTT,CALRSGSLTDTQYF
TRBJ1-4,-,many,TRBV11-2,TGTGCCAGCAGCTTAGATATTAGGGAGGGTGCTAATGAAAAACTGTTTTTT,CASSLDIREGANEKLFF
TRBJ2-7,TRBD1,many,TRBV12-3/TRBV12-4,TGTGCCAGCAGTACCCACGGACAGGGGATAACCTACGAGCAGTACTTC,CASSTHGQGITYEQYF